This paragraph reports one T cell receptor (beta chain). Its antigen is unidentified. V dropped 5 bases and J dropped 9; count of bases not matched to a gene: 4. The germline gives CDR1 MDHEN, CDR2 SYDVKM. CDR3 size: 13 residues. Data came from immunoSEQ multiplex PCR; TCRdb stores just in-frame clones and leaves some out. Found here are tens of thousands of clones, 65% to 75% of them singletons; the top ten hold approximately 16%. This record comes from a study of T cell clones after liver transplantation. Study observations and caveats: In a couple of subjects, few donor cells limited the measurable donor-reactive repertoire.

The TCR sequence derives from a human donor who received a liver transplant. This specimen was CD4+ T cells from blood, taken before liver transplant. The V and J genes are TRBV28 and TRBJ1-6; 7 nucleotides match TRBD1. This CDR3 reads CASSRQGVSPLHF. CDR3 coding DNA: TGTGCCAGCAGTAGACAGGGAGTTTCACCCCTCCACTTT.